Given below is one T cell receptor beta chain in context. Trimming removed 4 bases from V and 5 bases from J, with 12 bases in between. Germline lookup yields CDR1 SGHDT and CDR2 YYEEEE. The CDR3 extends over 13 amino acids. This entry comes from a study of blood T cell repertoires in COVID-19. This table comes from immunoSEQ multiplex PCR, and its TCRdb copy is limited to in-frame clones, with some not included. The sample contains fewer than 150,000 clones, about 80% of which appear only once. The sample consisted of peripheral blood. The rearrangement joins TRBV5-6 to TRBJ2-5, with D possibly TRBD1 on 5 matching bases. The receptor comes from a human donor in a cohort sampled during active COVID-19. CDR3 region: CASSIRGPETQYF. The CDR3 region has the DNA TGTGCCAGCAGCATTAGGGGCCCGGAGACCCAGTACTTC. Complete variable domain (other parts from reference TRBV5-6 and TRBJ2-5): DAGVTQSPTHLIKTRGQQVTLRCSPKSGHDTVSWYQQALGQGPQFIFQYYEEEERQRGNFPDRFSGHQFPNYSSELNVNALLLGDSALYLCASSIRGPETQYFGPGTRLLVL.